The clone carrying this TCR beta chain was found once. Authors' data handling: From ImmunoSEQ came sequences covering only the junction and carrying no quality scores, so filtering differed. Method: immunoSEQ multiplex PCR; TCRdb's copy keeps in-frame clones and lacks some. The V and J calls and clone size were taken over from that table, and D and trimming were inferred from the DNA. Among more than 2,000,000 clones listed, approximately 95% were seen once. CD4+ cell separation produced CD45RA+ naive and CD45RA-negative memory subsets. The sample comes from a study of shared clonotypes between healthy human individuals. This CDR3 is 18 amino acids long. Trimming cost V 0 bases and J 4 bases; bases outside gene matches: 9. Per germline, CDR1 SGDLS and CDR2 YYNGEE.

Specimen: naive CD4+ T cells from PBMCs. Specified subset: CD45RA+ positively selected. The chain has TRBV9 and TRBJ2-1; 11 nucleotides match TRBD2. This receptor was identified in a young man in good health. Some clones in this sample may be carry-over from other donors' samples. The CDR3 loop reads CASSVALTSGTLYNEQFF. The CDR3 nucleotides are TGTGCCAGCAGCGTAGCTTTGACTAGCGGGACTCTATACAATGAGCAGTTCTTC.